Sequencing of this TCR beta chain was carried out in a study of blood T cell repertoires in COVID-19. Sequenced by immunoSEQ multiplex PCR; TCRdb stores in-frame clones only, minus some. The data hold some 510,000 clones, with more than 75% observed a single time. In the case of this clone: The same CDR3 arises from other DNA sequences in this sample as well.

Sequences were obtained from PBMCs or T cells enriched from blood (not recorded which). This sequence originates from a woman aged 40-49 years who had recovered from COVID-19.

The CDR3 DNA is TGCAGCGTTGAAGACCCAGGGGAAGCTTTCTTT. Translation gives CSVEDPGEAFF. This rearrangement joins TRBV29-1 to TRBJ1-1; TRBD1 might be the D (5 bases). V gave up 0 bases and J gave up 8 bases, with 7 bases separating them. Germline V gene lookup returns CDR1 SQVTM and CDR2 ANQGSEA. The CDR3 extends over 11 amino acids.